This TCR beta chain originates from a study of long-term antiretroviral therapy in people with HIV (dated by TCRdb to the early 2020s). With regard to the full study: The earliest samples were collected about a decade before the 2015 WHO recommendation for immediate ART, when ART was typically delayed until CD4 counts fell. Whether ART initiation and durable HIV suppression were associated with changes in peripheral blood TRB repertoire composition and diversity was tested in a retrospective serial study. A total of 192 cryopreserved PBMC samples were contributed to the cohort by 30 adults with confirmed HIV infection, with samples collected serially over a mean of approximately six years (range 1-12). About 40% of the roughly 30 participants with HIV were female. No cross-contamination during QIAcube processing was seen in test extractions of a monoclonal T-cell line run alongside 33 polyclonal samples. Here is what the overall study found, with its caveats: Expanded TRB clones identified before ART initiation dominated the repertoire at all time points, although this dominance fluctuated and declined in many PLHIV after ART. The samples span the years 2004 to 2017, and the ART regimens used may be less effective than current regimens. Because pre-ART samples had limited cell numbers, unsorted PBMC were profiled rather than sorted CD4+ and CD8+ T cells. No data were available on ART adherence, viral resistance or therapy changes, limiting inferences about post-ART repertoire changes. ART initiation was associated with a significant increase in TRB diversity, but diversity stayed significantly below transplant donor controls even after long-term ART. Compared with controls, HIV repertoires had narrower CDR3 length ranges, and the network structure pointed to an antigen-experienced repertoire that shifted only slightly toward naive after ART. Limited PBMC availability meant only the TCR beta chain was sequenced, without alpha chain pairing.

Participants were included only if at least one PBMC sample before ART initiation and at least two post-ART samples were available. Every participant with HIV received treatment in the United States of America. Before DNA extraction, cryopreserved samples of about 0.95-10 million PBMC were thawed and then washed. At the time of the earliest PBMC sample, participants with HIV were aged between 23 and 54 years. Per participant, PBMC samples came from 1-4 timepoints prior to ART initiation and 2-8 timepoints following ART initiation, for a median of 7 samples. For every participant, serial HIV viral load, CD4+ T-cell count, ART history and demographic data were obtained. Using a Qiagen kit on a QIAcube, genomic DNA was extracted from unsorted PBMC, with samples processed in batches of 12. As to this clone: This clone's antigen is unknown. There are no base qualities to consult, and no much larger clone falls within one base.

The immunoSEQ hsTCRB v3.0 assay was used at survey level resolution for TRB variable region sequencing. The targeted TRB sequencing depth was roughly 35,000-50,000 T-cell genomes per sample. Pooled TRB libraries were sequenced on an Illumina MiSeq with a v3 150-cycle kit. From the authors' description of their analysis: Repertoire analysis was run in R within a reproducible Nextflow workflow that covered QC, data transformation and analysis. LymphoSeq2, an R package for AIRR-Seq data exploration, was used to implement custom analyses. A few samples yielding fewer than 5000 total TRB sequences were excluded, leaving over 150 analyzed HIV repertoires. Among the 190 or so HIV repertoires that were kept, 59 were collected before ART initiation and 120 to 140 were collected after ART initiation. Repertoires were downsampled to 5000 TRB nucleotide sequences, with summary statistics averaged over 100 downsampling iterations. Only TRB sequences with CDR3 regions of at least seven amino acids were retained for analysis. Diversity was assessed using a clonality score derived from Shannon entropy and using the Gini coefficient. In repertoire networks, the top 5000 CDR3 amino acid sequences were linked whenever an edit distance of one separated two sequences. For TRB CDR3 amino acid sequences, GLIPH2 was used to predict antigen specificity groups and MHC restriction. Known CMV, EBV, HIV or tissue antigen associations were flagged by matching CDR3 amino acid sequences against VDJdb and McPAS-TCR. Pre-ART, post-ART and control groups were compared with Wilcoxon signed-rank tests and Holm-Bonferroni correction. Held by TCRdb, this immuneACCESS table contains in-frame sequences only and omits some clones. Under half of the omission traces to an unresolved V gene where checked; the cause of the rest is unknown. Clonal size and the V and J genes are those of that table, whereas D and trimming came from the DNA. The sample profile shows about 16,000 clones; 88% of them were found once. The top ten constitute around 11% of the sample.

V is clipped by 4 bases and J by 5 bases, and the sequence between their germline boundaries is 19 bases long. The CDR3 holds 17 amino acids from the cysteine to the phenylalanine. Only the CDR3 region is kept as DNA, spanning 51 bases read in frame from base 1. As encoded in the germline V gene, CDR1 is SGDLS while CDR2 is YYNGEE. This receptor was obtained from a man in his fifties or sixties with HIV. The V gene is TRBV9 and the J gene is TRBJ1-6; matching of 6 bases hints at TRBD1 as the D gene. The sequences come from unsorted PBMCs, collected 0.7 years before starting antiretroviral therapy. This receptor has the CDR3 CASSPRGGGGNNSPLHF. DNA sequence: TGTGCCAGCAGCCCCCGGGGGGGTGGGGGCAATAATTCACCCCTCCACTTT.